The sequence of this TCR beta chain was determined in a study of T cells after yellow fever vaccination. Study conclusions and caveats: There was a small share of clonotypes that showed up in both the CD4 and CD8 compartments. Among primary-vaccination clones, most reappeared after the booster, at around 97% for CD4 and about 90% for CD8.

Germline V lookup: CDR1 SGHRS, CDR2 YFSETQ. The V gene lost 4 bases and the J gene lost 6 bases, with 17 bases spanning the gap. The CDR3 consists of 15 residues. This clonotype was seen many times. Its antigen is not known. Generation of TCR cDNA used 5'RACE template switching (which added a universal primer site and UMIs). TCRdb reanalysed the 5' RACE reads using MiXCR and keeps one entry per CDR3 protein. The top ten hold just under 2.5% of the sample, which has some 120,000 distinct CDR3 sequences, nearly 7.5% seen once. The origin of this receptor is a man aged 18 to 30 who received the YFV17D yellow fever vaccine. Sequencing used CD4+ T cells sorted from PBMCs, obtained 10 days after the first yellow fever vaccination. The J gene is TRBJ2-1, the V gene TRBV5-1; weak D call: TRBD2 (6 bases). CDR3 DNA sequence: TGCGCCAGCAGCCGAACTAACGGGGGAGGCAATGAGCAGTTCTTC. This codes for CASSRTNGGGNEQFF.